This TCR beta chain was profiled in a study of monozygotic twins with inflammatory bowel disease. CDR3 size: 16 residues. Per germline, CDR1 MNHEY and CDR2 SVGEGT. For each CDR3 protein, TCRdb gives one entry from its re-call of the 5' RACE reads, without DNA. This sample's table has approximately 160,000 distinct CDR3 sequences. Isolation of total RNA was performed on whole blood, with no prior T cell sorting. The sequence came from a human donor with ulcerative colitis or Crohn's disease, or a healthy co-twin of an affected twin (not recorded which). The J gene is TRBJ2-1, the V gene TRBV6-2 or TRBV6-3; the TCRdb D gene call, TRBD1, has no DNA to confirm it. The sample comprised blood. CDR3 amino acids: CASSWWTDDSYNEQFF.